This T cell receptor (beta chain) appears in the sequencing data of a study of T cell responses to AZD1222 COVID-19 vaccine. Overall study results and limits: Clonal diversity was possibly underestimated; the donors were predominantly white British and more often female.

A remark on this clone: The target antigen is unknown.

TCRdb keeps only in-frame clones here, not all; method: immunoSEQ multiplex PCR. The table includes under 100,000 clones, 92% detected once. Germline V gives CDR1 LNHDA, CDR2 SQIVND (reference sequence). V gave up 9 bases and J gave up 4 bases; unmatched junction bases: 7. This CDR3 has 13 residues. The rearrangement links TRBV19 to TRBJ1-2, with 8 bases lining up with TRBD1. The TCR originated in an adult in good health. The sample was peripheral blood, taken on day 0 of MenACWY control vaccination. The CDR3 sequence is CASPQDRAYGYTF. In DNA, the CDR3 is TGTGCCAGCCCTCAGGACAGGGCCTATGGCTACACCTTC.